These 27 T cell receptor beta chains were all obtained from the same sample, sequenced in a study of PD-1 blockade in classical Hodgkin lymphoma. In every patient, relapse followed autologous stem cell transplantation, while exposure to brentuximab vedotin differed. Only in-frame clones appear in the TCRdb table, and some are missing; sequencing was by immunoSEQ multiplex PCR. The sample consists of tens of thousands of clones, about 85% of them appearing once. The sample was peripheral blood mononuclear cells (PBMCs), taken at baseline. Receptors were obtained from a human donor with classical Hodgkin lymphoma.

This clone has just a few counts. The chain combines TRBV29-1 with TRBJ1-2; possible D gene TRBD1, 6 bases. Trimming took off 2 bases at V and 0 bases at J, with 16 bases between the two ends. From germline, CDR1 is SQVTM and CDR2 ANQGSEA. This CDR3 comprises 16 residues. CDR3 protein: CSVESTGGLANYGYTF. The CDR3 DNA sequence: TGCAGCGTTGAATCGACGGGGGGCCTAGCTAACTATGGCTACACCTTC.

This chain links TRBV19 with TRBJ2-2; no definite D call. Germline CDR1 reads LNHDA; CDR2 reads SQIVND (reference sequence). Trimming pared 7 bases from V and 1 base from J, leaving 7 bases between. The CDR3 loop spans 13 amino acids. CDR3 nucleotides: TGTGCCAGTACCCCAGGGAACACCGGGGAGCTGTTTTTT. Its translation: CASTPGNTGELFF.

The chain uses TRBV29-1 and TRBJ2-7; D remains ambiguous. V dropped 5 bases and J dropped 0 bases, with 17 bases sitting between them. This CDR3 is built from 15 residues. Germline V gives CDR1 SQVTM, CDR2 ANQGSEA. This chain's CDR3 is CSVSISRLSSYEQYF. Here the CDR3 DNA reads TGCAGCGTTTCAATTTCGCGCCTCAGCTCCTACGAGCAGTACTTC.

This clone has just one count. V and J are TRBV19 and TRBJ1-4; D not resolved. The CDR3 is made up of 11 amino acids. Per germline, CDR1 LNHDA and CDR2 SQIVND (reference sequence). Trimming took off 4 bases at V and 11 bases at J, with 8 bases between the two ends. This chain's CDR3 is CASSRGGKLFF. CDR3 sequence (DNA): TGTGCCAGTAGTAGAGGAGGGAAACTGTTTTTT.

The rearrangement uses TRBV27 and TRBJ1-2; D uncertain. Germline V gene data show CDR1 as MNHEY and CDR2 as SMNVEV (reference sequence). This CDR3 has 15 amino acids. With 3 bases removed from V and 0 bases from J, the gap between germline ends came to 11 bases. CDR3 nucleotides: TGTGCCAGCAGTTTGGAGGCGGCAGCTAACTATGGCTACACCTTC. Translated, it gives CASSLEAAANYGYTF.

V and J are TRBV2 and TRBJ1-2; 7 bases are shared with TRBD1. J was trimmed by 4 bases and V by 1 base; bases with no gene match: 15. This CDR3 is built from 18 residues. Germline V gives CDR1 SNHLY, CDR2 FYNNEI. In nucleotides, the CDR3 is TGTGCCAGCAGTGAAGGGTACCGGACAGGTCGTTTTCGCTATGGCTACACCTTC. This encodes CASSEGYRTGRFRYGYTF.

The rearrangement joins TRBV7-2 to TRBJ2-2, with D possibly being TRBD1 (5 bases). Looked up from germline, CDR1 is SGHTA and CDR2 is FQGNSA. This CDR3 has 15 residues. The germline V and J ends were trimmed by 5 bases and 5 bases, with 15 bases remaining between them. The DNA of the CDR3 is TGTGCCAGCAGCCGACAGTCTAGGAAGACCGGGGAGCTGTTTTTT. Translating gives CASSRQSRKTGELFF.

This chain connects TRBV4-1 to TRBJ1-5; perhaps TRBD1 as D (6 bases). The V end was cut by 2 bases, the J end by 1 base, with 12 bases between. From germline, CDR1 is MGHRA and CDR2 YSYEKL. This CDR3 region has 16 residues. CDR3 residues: CASSQNRDISNQPQHF. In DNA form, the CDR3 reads TGCGCCAGCAGCCAAAACAGGGATATCAGCAATCAGCCCCAGCATTTT.

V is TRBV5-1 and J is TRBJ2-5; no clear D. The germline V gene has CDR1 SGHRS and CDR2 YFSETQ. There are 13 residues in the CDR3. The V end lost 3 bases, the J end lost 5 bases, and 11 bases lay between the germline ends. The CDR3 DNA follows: TGCGCCAGCAGCTCGGGCTCCGTGGAGACCCAGTACTTC. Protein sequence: CASSSGSVETQYF.

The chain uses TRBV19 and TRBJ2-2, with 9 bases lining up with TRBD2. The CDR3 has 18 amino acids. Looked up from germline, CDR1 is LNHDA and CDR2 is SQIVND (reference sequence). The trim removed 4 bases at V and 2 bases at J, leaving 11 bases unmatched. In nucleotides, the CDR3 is TGTGCCAGTAGTACCCCGGGTAGCGGGAGCCTAAACACCGGGGAGCTGTTTTTT. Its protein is CASSTPGSGSLNTGELFF.

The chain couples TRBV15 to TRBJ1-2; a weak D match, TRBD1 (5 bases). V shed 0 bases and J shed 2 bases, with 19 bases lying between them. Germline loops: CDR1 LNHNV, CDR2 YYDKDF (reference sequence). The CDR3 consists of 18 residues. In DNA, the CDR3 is TGTGCCACCAGCAGAGATGCTAGCACAGGAACATTGAACTATGGCTACACCTTC. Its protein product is CATSRDASTGTLNYGYTF.

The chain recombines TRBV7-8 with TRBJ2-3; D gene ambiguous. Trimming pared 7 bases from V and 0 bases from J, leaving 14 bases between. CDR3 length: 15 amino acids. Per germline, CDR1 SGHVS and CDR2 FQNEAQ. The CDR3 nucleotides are TGTGCCAGCACCGGCAGCGATTCTAGCACAGATACGCAGTATTTT. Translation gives CASTGSDSSTDTQYF.

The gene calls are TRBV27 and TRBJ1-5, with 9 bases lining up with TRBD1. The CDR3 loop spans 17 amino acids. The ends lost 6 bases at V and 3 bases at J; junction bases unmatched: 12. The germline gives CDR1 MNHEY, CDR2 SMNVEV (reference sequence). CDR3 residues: CASRERQGVAINQPQHF. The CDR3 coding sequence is TGTGCCAGCAGGGAGCGACAGGGGGTGGCAATCAATCAGCCCCAGCATTTT.

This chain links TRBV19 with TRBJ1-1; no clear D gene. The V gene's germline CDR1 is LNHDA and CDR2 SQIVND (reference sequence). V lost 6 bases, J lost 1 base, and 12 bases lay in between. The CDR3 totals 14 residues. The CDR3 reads CASRSVYKNTEAFF. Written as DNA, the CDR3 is TGTGCCAGTAGATCGGTTTACAAGAACACTGAAGCTTTCTTT. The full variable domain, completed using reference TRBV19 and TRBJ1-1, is DGGITQSPKYLFRKEGQNVTLSCEQNLNHDAMYWYRQDPGQGLRLIYYSQIVNDFQKGDIAEGYSVSREKKESFPLTVTSAQKNPTAFYLCASRSVYKNTEAFFGQGTRLTVV.

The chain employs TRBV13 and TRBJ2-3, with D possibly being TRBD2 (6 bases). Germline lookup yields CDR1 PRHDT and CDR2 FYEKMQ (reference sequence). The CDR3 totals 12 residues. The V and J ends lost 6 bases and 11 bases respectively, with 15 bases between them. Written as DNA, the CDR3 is TGTGCCAGCAGTCCCGGAAGACTAGAGCAGTATTTT. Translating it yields CASSPGRLEQYF.

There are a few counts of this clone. CDR3 DNA sequence: TGTGCCAGCAGTGAAGAGGGAGGGAGCACAGATACGCAGTATTTT. This sequence encodes CASSEEGGSTDTQYF. This chain connects TRBV6-4 to TRBJ2-3; the match to TRBD2 covers 7 bases. V gave up 3 bases and J gave up 0 bases; unmatched junction bases: 3. The CDR3 consists of 15 residues. CDR1 MRHNA and CDR2 SNTAGT come from the germline V gene.

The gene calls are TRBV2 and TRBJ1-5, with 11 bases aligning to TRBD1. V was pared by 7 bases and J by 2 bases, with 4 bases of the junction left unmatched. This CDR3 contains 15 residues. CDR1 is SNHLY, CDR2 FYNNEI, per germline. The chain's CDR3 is CASTGTGGGNQPQHF. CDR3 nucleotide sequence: TGTGCCAGCACCGGGACAGGGGGAGGCAATCAGCCCCAGCATTTT.

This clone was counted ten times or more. For the CDR3, the DNA is TGTGCCAGCTCACCAGCCAGGGGATGGTACGAGCAGTACTTC. Amino acids: CASSPARGWYEQYF. The V gene is TRBV18, the J gene TRBJ2-7; TRBD1 might be the D (6 bases). Trimming stripped 2 bases from V and 4 bases from J, with 12 bases between. Looked up from germline, CDR1 is KGHSH and CDR2 is LQKENI. The CDR3 is made up of 14 amino acids.

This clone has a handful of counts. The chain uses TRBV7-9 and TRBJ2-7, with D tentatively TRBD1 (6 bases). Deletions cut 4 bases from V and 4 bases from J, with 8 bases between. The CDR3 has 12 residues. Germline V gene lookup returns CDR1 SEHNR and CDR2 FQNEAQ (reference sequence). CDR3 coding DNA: TGTGCCAGCAGCTCCAGGGGATACGAGCAGTACGTC. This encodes CASSSRGYEQYV.

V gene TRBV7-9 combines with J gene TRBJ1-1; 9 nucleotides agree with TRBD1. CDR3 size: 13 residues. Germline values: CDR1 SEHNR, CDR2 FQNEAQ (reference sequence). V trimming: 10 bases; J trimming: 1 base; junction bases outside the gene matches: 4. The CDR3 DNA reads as TGTGCCACCACGGACAGGGGGAACACTGAAGCTTTCTTT. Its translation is CATTDRGNTEAFF.

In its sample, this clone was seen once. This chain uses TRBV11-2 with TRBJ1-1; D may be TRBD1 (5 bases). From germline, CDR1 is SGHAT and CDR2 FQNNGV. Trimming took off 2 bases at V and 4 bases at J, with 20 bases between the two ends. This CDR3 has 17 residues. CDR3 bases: TGTGCCAGCAGCTTACTAGGAGGGCCAGGGTCGGGCACTGAAGCTTTCTTT. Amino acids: CASSLLGGPGSGTEAFF.

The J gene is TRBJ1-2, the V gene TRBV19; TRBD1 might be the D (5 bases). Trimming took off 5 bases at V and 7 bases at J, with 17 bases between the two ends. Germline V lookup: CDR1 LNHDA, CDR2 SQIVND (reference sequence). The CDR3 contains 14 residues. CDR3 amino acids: CASSASVLTGGYTF. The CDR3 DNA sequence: TGTGCCAGTAGTGCGTCCGTTCTAACAGGTGGCTACACCTTC. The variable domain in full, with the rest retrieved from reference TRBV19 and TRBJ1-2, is DGGITQSPKYLFRKEGQNVTLSCEQNLNHDAMYWYRQDPGQGLRLIYYSQIVNDFQKGDIAEGYSVSREKKESFPLTVTSAQKNPTAFYLCASSASVLTGGYTFGSGTRLTVV.

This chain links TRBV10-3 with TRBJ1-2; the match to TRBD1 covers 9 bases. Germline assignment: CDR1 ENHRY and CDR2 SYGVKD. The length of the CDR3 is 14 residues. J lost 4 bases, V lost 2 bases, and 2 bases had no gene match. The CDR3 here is CAISEGQGTYGYTF. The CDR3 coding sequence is TGTGCCATCAGTGAGGGACAGGGGACCTATGGCTACACCTTC.

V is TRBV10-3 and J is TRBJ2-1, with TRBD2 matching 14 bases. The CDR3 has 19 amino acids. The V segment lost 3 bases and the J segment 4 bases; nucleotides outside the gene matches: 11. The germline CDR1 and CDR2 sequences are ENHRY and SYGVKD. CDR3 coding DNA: TGTGCCATCAGTGAACCCCCGGGACTAGCGGGAGTTAGGTACAATGAGCAGTTCTTC. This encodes CAISEPPGLAGVRYNEQFF.

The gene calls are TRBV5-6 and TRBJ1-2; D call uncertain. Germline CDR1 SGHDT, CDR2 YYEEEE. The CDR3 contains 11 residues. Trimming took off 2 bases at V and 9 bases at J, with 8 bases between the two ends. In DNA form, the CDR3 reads TGTGCCAGCAGCTTACGAAGTAGCTACACCTTC. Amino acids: CASSLRSSYTF.

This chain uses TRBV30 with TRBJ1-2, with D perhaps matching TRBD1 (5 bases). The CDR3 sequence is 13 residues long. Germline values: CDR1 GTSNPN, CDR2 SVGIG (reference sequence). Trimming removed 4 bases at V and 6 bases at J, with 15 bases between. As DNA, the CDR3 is TGTGCCTGGACTCCTGGAGGGGTTGATGGCTACACCTTC. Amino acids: CAWTPGGVDGYTF.

CDR3 residues: CASSPLILWIAFF. The CDR3 region has the DNA TGTGCCAGCAGTCCCCTTATTCTCTGGATAGCTTTCTTT. V gene TRBV25-1 combines with J gene TRBJ1-1; no firm D call. Trimming stripped 5 bases from V and 10 bases from J, with 17 bases between. This CDR3 has 13 amino acids. Germline CDR1 MGHDK, CDR2 SYGVNS. The whole variable domain, remainder taken from reference TRBV25-1 and TRBJ1-1, is EADIYQTPRYLVIGTGKKITLECSQTMGHDKMYWYQQDPGMELHLIHYSYGVNSTEKGDLSSESTVSRIRTEHFPLTLESARPSHTSQYLCASSPLILWIAFFGQGTRLTVV.